This T cell receptor (beta chain) was identified during a study of blood T cell repertoires in COVID-19. Libraries were prepared by immunoSEQ multiplex PCR; TCRdb keeps only in-frame clonotypes and omits some of them. The data contain some 340,000 clones, around 82% of them singletons. In its sample, this clone was seen a few times. The sequence came from a man aged 25-45 years with active or convalescent COVID-19. The sample was peripheral blood.

As DNA, the CDR3 is TGTGCCAGCAGCCAAGGGAGGGTCTCTGGAAACACCATATATTTT. This codes for CASSQGRVSGNTIYF. The chain uses TRBV14 and TRBJ1-3; D gene uncertain. Trimming cost V 1 base and J 0 bases, with 7 bases left between them. The CDR3 runs to 15 residues. Germline CDR1 SGHDN, CDR2 FVKESK.